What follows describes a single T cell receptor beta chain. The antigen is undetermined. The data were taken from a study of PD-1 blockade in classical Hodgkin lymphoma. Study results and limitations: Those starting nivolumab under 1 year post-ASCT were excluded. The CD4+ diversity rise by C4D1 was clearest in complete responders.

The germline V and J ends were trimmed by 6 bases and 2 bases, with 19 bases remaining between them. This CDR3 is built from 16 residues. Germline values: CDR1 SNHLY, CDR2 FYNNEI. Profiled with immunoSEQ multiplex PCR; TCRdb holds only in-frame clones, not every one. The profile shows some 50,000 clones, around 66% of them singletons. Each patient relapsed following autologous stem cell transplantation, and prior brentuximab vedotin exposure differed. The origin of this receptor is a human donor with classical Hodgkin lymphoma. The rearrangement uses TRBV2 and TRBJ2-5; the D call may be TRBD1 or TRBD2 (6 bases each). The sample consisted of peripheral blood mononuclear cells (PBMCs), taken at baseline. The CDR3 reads CASSPPGALRQETQYF. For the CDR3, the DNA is TGTGCCAGCAGCCCCCCGGGGGCCTTGCGTCAAGAGACCCAGTACTTC.